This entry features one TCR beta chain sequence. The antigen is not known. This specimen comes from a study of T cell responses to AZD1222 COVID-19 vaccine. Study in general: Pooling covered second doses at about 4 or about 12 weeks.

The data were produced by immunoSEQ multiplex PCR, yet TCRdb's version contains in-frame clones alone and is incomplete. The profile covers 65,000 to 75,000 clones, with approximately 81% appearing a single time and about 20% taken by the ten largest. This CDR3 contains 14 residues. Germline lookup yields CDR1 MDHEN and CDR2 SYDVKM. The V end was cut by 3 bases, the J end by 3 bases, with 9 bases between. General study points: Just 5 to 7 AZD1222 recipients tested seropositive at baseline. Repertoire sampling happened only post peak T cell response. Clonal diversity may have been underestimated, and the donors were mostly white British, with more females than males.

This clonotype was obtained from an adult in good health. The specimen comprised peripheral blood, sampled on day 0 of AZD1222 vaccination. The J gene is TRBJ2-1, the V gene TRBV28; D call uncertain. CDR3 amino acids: CASSFSFIYNEQFF. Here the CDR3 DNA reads TGTGCCAGCAGTTTCAGTTTTATCTACAATGAGCAGTTCTTC.